This T cell receptor (beta chain) is from a study of blood T cell repertoires in COVID-19. Per the authors' pipeline: Amplifying reference gene primers gave estimates of nucleated cell counts. Produced via immunoSEQ multiplex PCR; TCRdb's table is partial and in-frame only. V, J and clone size derive from that table, while D and trimming were established from the DNA sequence. The sample carries approximately 27,000 clones, around 90% recorded once. As to this clone: One end of the junction fails to match germline, which may point to a read error.

Sequencing was performed on peripheral blood. The source is a woman aged 45-65 years with active COVID-19.

The CDR3 DNA follows: TGTGCTAGTGGTTTGGTAGGCGGGAGGGCCGGCCGGGGAGCTGTTTTT. Translation: CASGLVGGRAGRGAVF. This chain uses TRBV12-5 with TRBJ2-2; 9 bases agree with TRBD2. The CDR3 loop spans 16 amino acids. Germline V gene lookup returns CDR1 LGHNT and CDR2 FRNRAP.